Shown below are 15 T cell receptor beta chains from a single sample sequenced in a study of early stage breast cancer tumors. The protocol was immunoSEQ multiplex PCR, while the TCRdb copy is restricted to in-frame clones and leaves out a portion. The sample yields fewer than 90,000 clones, approximately 79% seen once. Sequenced material: blood. The source of these receptors is a person in their sixties with breast cancer.

This chain links TRBV2 with TRBJ2-3, with 12 bases identical to TRBD2. The CDR3 runs 19 residues. Germline V gene sequence: CDR1 SNHLY, CDR2 FYNNEI. The ends lost 10 bases at V and 0 bases at J; junction bases unmatched: 17. CDR3 nucleotides: TGTGCCACTCGAATGGGGCTAGCGGGGGGGAGGATTAGCACAGATACGCAGTATTTT. This sequence encodes CATRMGLAGGRISTDTQYF.

The chain recombines TRBV5-1 with TRBJ1-1, with a possible D match to TRBD1 (6 bases). CDR3 length: 13 residues. The V end lost 1 base, the J end lost 4 bases, and 8 bases lay between the germline ends. Germline assignment: CDR1 SGHRS and CDR2 YFSETQ. The CDR3 bases are TGCGCCAGCAGCTTGCAGGGGCTCACTGAAGCTTTCTTT. Residues: CASSLQGLTEAFF.

The chain uses TRBV5-5 and TRBJ2-5; 15 bases fit TRBD2. V dropped 4 bases and J dropped 5; count of bases not matched to a gene: 6. The CDR3 runs 16 residues. Germline CDR1 and CDR2: SGHKS and YYEKEE (reference sequence). In DNA, the CDR3 is TGTGCCAGCAGCACGGGACTAGCGGGAGGTTGGGAGACCCAGTACTTC. This encodes CASSTGLAGGWETQYF.

This clone was picked up one time. The V call is TRBV7-2, the J call TRBJ2-1; tentative D call: TRBD1 (7 bases). Trimming pared 5 bases from V and 6 bases from J, leaving 17 bases between. This CDR3 is built from 15 residues. The germline V gene has CDR1 SGHTA and CDR2 FQGNSA. The CDR3 here is CASSPGQGGFNEQFF. As DNA, the CDR3 is TGTGCCAGCAGCCCGGGGCAGGGGGGCTTCAATGAGCAGTTCTTC.

The rearrangement links TRBV28 to TRBJ2-5; D is perhaps TRBD1 (6 bases). V gave up 6 bases and J gave up 7 bases, with 15 bases separating them. Germline loops: CDR1 MDHEN, CDR2 SYDVKM. The CDR3 runs to 13 residues. CDR3 in DNA: TGTGCCAGCAGAATGCGCAGGGGCCCGACCCAGTACTTC. This codes for CASRMRRGPTQYF.

The CDR3 sequence: CASSAVGGDADTQYF. The CDR3, as DNA: TGTGCCAGCAGCGCCGTAGGGGGAGACGCAGATACGCAGTATTTT. This chain connects TRBV9 to TRBJ2-3; TRBD1 is a possible D gene (6 bases). This CDR3 is 15 amino acids long. The V end lost 3 bases, the J end lost 4 bases, and 15 bases lay between the germline ends. The germline V gene has CDR1 SGDLS and CDR2 YYNGEE.

The table lists this clone with a count of one. The rearrangement joins TRBV6-6 to TRBJ1-2, with D unclear. Deletions cut 5 bases from V and 8 bases from J, with 15 bases between. Germline CDR1 and CDR2: MNHNY and SVGAGI (reference sequence). The CDR3 runs 13 residues. In DNA form, the CDR3 reads TGTGCCAGCAGTCGACGGACGGGAGAAGGCTACACCTTC. It is translated as CASSRRTGEGYTF.

V gene TRBV5-1 combines with J gene TRBJ2-7; the D is unclear. CDR3 size: 12 residues. CDR1 is SGHRS and CDR2 is YFSETQ in the germline V gene. The V end lost 3 bases, the J end lost 0 bases, and 4 bases lay between the germline ends. This CDR3 is CASSSNSYEQYF. CDR3 coding DNA: TGCGCCAGCAGCTCGAACTCCTACGAGCAGTACTTC.

The chain joins TRBV7-2 to TRBJ2-7, with TRBD1 matching 8 bases. Trimming at V came to 5 bases and at J to 0 bases, leaving 6 bases not matched to a gene. The CDR3 contains 15 residues. CDR1 is SGHTA and CDR2 is FQGNSA in the germline V gene. DNA of the CDR3: TGTGCCAGCAGCCCCGACAGGGGCCTCTCCTACGAGCAGTACTTC. Amino acid sequence: CASSPDRGLSYEQYF.

The V and J genes are TRBV6-5 and TRBJ1-1; D is unclear. The length of the CDR3 is 14 residues. The V end was cut by 0 bases, the J end by 0 bases, with 5 bases between. Germline loops: CDR1 MNHEY, CDR2 SVGAGI. DNA of the CDR3: TGTGCCAGCAGTTACTCTTGGATGAACACTGAAGCTTTCTTT. Translating it yields CASSYSWMNTEAFF.

The chain has TRBV2 and TRBJ2-1, with D maybe TRBD1 (5 bases). The V gene lost 4 bases and the J gene lost 2 bases, with 12 bases spanning the gap. The length of the CDR3 is 15 residues. Germline V lookup: CDR1 SNHLY, CDR2 FYNNEI. CDR3 protein: CASSGAGPAYNEQFF. The CDR3 nucleotides read TGTGCCAGCAGTGGGGCAGGGCCTGCCTACAATGAGCAGTTCTTC. Combining the CDR3 with reference TRBV2 and TRBJ2-1 gives the whole variable domain EPEVTQTPSHQVTQMGQEVILRCVPISNHLYFYWYRQILGQKVEFLVSFYNNEISEKSEIFDDQFSVERPDGSNFTLKIRSTKLEDSAMYFCASSGAGPAYNEQFFGPGTRLTVL.

About this clone: The junction departs from the called germline gene at one end, perhaps through a read error. The chain combines TRBV11-2 with TRBJ1-6; TRBD1 is a possible D gene (5 bases). The CDR3 extends over 15 amino acids. CDR1 and CDR2 from the germline V gene are SGHAT and FQNNGV. The DNA of the CDR3 is TGTGCCAGCAGCCTAGACAGCTATTATAATTCACCCCTCCACTTT. It is translated as CASSLDSYYNSPLHF.

This clone has a handful of counts. The genes are TRBV10-3 and TRBJ1-5, with TRBD1 matching 7 bases. V dropped 5 bases and J dropped 4; count of bases not matched to a gene: 8. The CDR3 has 15 residues. Germline V gene sequence: CDR1 ENHRY, CDR2 SYGVKD. CDR3 sequence: CAISPTGSGNQPQHF. For the CDR3, the DNA is TGTGCCATCAGTCCGACAGGGAGTGGAAATCAGCCCCAGCATTTT.

The chain couples TRBV11-1 to TRBJ1-1; D is uncertain. Between the trimmed V and J ends, which lost 1 base and 1 base, there was a span of 4 bases. CDR1 SGHAT and CDR2 FQDESV come from the germline V gene (reference sequence). This CDR3 spans 13 amino acids. The CDR3 nucleotides read TGTGCCAGCAGCTTAGGACCGAACACTGAAGCTTTCTTT. Protein product: CASSLGPNTEAFF.

J is TRBJ2-3 and V is TRBV28; TRBD2 matches 7 bases. CDR3 length: 15 residues. CDR1 MDHEN and CDR2 SYDVKM come from the germline V gene. V shed 6 bases and J 0 bases; nucleotides not matched to a gene: 6. The DNA for the CDR3 is TGTGCCAGCAGGAGACTAGCATCGAGCACAGATACGCAGTATTTT. The encoded protein is CASRRLASSTDTQYF.